This T cell receptor beta chain was retrieved from a study of cytomegalovirus exposure and HLA in healthy donors. Turning to the study itself: An early data release held 79 million or so unique TCRs from HLA-typed donors. General study points: V segments that were indistinguishable, TRBV6-2 and TRBV6-3 among them, were omitted from analysis. Clonal expansion was found to be greater in HLA-associated TCR beta chains than in equally common others in a later analysis.

The PCR contained 60 Vbeta and 13 Jbeta primers. Clones were sequenced by immunoSEQ multiplex PCR, and TCRdb holds only the in-frame ones, with some missing. The table has 200,000 to 250,000 clones, about 81% seen once. The length of the CDR3 is 14 residues. Germline values: CDR1 SGHNT, CDR2 YYREEE (reference sequence). The ends were cut back, 3 bases at V and 4 bases at J, with 14 bases in the middle. In its sample, this clone was seen a few times. As yet, its antigen is unknown. Sequenced sample: PBMCs. This TCR was recovered from a middle-aged woman in good health and CMV-seropositive. The chain combines TRBV5-4 with TRBJ2-7; perhaps TRBD1 as D (5 bases). The CDR3 nucleotides are TGTGCCAGCAGCTCGCCTGACAGTCTATACGAGCAGTACTTC. As protein: CASSSPDSLYEQYF.